This T cell receptor (beta chain) was identified in a study of blood T cells in healthy people across ages. Study background: Researchers report that template switching captured about one barcoded beta molecule per two T cells. Whole-study results and caveats: Diversity was estimated from one million T cells, and these estimates were considered underestimates.

Healthy Caucasian individuals from Russia aged about 6 to 90 were enrolled as donors. Germline CDR1 and CDR2: DFQATT and SNEGSKA (reference sequence). V was shortened by 0 bases and J by 9 bases, with 12 bases between the two germline ends. The CDR3 spans 13 residues. In its sample, this clonotype was seen a few times. The antigen is not known. Primed by a sample-barcoded 5' primer and a J-beta primer mix, a second PCR proceeded for about 7 to 11 cycles. A template-switch adaptor containing 12 random nucleotides labeled each cDNA molecule. Via MiXCR, TCRdb re-called the 5' RACE reads, giving one row per CDR3 protein. Of around 780,000 distinct CDR3 sequences listed, 56% were seen once; the top ten hold roughly 25%.

Sequenced input: blood. The sequence was obtained from a man aged 35 to 55 in good health. This rearrangement joins TRBV20-1 to TRBJ2-1, with D hard to call. The CDR3 nucleotides are TGCAGTGCTAGAGATTATGCCGGCGGTGAGCAGTTCTTC. As protein: CSARDYAGGEQFF.